Below are 22 T cell receptor beta chains sequenced from a single sample in a study of graft-versus-host responses after intestinal transplantation. Assay: immunoSEQ multiplex PCR; the TCRdb copy retains only in-frame clones and omits some. The sample has fewer than 4,500 clones; approximately 32% are singletons. The sequencing used alloreactive CD4+ T cells from a mixed lymphocyte reaction culture, collected before transplantation. Regarding subset: CFSE-low proliferating T cells sorted from approximately 6-day pre-transplant mixed lymphocyte reaction (GvH or HvG direction). The receptors stem from a human patient who was an organ donor for intestinal transplantation.

In its sample, this clone was seen a few times. This sequence joins TRBV6-9 and TRBJ1-4; D is uncertain. Germline values: CDR1 MNHGY, CDR2 SVAAGI. The V gene lost 5 bases and the J gene lost 3 bases, with 1 base spanning the gap. CDR3 length equals 11 residues. The CDR3 spells CASSANEKLFF. DNA for the CDR3: TGTGCCAGCAGTGCTAATGAAAAACTGTTTTTT.

This clone was seen a few times. Here the CDR3 reads CASSQEETGNYEQYF. The CDR3, as DNA: TGCGCCAGCAGCCAAGAGGAGACAGGGAACTACGAGCAGTACTTC. The V gene is TRBV4-3, the J gene TRBJ2-7; 7 nucleotides line up with TRBD1. V trimming: 0 bases; J trimming: 3 bases; junction bases outside the gene matches: 5. The CDR3 extends over 15 amino acids. CDR1 and CDR2 (germline): LGHNA, YSLEER.

This clone was detected only a few times. The CDR3 DNA follows: TGTGCCAGTAGTACACTAGCGGGCGCTCGGGGTGAGCAGTTCTTC. This gives the protein CASSTLAGARGEQFF. The chain links TRBV19 to TRBJ2-1; TRBD2 aligns across 9 bases. This CDR3 is built from 15 residues. Trimming at V came to 4 bases and at J to 9 bases, leaving 10 bases not matched to a gene. The germline CDR1 and CDR2 sequences are LNHDA and SQIVND (reference sequence).

The gene calls are TRBV5-1 and TRBJ2-3; a possible D gene is TRBD1 (6 bases). CDR1 and CDR2 from the germline V gene are SGHRS and YFSETQ. The length of the CDR3 is 15 residues. The V end lost 0 bases, the J end lost 0 bases, and 8 bases lay between the germline ends. The CDR3 protein is CASSLDRASTDTQYF. CDR3 nucleotides: TGCGCCAGCAGCTTGGACAGGGCTAGCACAGATACGCAGTATTTT.

By proportion, this clone is medium-sized. The chain couples TRBV5-6 to TRBJ2-7; D unresolved. Germline V gives CDR1 SGHDT, CDR2 YYEEEE. Trimming took 2 bases from V and 5 from J, leaving 11 bases between them. The CDR3 totals 13 residues. CDR3 sequence: CASSLPRVDEQYF. The CDR3, as DNA: TGTGCCAGCAGCTTACCCCGCGTGGACGAGCAGTACTTC.

The genes are TRBV7-9 and TRBJ2-7; TRBD1 aligns across 9 bases. The V gene's germline CDR1 is SEHNR and CDR2 FQNEAQ (reference sequence). The V and J ends lost 3 bases and 6 bases, in that order; junction bases with no gene match: 0. This CDR3 has 12 amino acids. CDR3 bases: TGTGCCAGCAGCTTGACAGGGGGCGAGCAGTACTTC. Its translation is CASSLTGGEQYF.

The chain recombines TRBV4-1 with TRBJ2-7; tentative D call: TRBD2 (5 bases). The V gene lost 1 base and the J gene lost 8 bases, with 12 bases spanning the gap. This CDR3 region has 13 residues. Germline assignment: CDR1 MGHRA and CDR2 YSYEKL. The DNA for the CDR3 is TGCGCCAGCAGCCAAGCACGGGATTGGAAGCAGTACTTC. It encodes CASSQARDWKQYF.

This chain uses TRBV5-4 with TRBJ2-3; no firm D call. Germline CDR1 is SGHNT and CDR2 is YYREEE (reference sequence). This CDR3 is built from 14 residues. Deletions cut 0 bases from V and 0 bases from J, with 5 bases between. The DNA of the CDR3 is TGTGCCAGCAGCTTGGGTATTAGCACAGATACGCAGTATTTT. Protein product: CASSLGISTDTQYF.

Relative to its sample, this clone is large. The chain recombines TRBV5-4 with TRBJ1-3; D not resolved. This CDR3 has 16 residues. The germline V and J ends were trimmed by 0 bases and 5 bases, with 15 bases remaining between them. Germline CDR1 and CDR2: SGHNT and YYREEE (reference sequence). The CDR3 spells CASSLEGPGPRNTIYF. For the CDR3, the DNA is TGTGCCAGCAGCTTGGAAGGCCCCGGGCCCCGAAACACCATATATTTT.

The chain combines TRBV6-5 with TRBJ1-2; TRBD1 agrees at 7 bases. V shed 0 bases, J shed 6 bases, and the junction held 4 bases outside the gene matches. This CDR3 comprises 14 residues. Germline V CDR1 and CDR2: MNHEY, SVGAGI. The CDR3 spells CASSYSTGTDGYTF. The CDR3 DNA sequence: TGTGCCAGCAGTTACTCAACCGGGACAGATGGCTACACCTTC.

The genes are TRBV5-4 and TRBJ1-2; no clear D gene. Germline V CDR1 and CDR2: SGHNT, YYREEE (reference sequence). The CDR3 length is 12 residues. The germline V and J ends were trimmed by 4 bases and 3 bases, with 7 bases remaining between them. The CDR3 nucleotides are TGTGCCAGCAGCCCGAGTGACTATGGCTACACCTTC. Translation: CASSPSDYGYTF.

There are a few counts of this clone. The J gene is TRBJ2-7, the V gene TRBV6-5, with a possible D match to TRBD2 (5 bases). V shed 6 bases and J shed 3 bases, with 9 bases lying between them. The germline gives CDR1 MNHEY, CDR2 SVGAGI. The CDR3 extends over 12 amino acids. In DNA form, the CDR3 reads TGTGCCAGCAGGCCCGGGAACTACGAGCAGTACTTC. It encodes CASRPGNYEQYF.

The chain joins TRBV5-1 to TRBJ2-1; no firm D call. Trimming pared 0 bases from V and 6 bases from J, leaving 7 bases between. Per the germline V gene, CDR1 is SGHRS and CDR2 is YFSETQ. The CDR3 length is 13 residues. As DNA, the CDR3 is TGCGCCAGCAGCTTGGACATACTCAATGAGCAGTTCTTC. It specifies CASSLDILNEQFF.

The rearrangement joins TRBV7-2 to TRBJ2-5, with 8 nucleotides matching TRBD2. This CDR3 is built from 16 residues. Trimming took 6 bases from V and 5 from J; bases not matched to a gene: 14. Per the germline V gene, CDR1 is SGHTA and CDR2 is FQGNSA. The CDR3 reads CASSSPSRGGRETQYF. The CDR3 DNA follows: TGTGCCAGCAGTTCCCCGTCTCGGGGGGGCCGGGAGACCCAGTACTTC.

The count of this clone is one. The chain couples TRBV5-1 to TRBJ2-1; no reliable D call. The CDR3 has 15 amino acids. V was cut by 0 bases and J by 5 bases, with 12 bases left in between. Germline values: CDR1 SGHRS, CDR2 YFSETQ. CDR3 sequence reads: CASSLAYSKHNEQFF. CDR3 in DNA: TGCGCCAGCAGCTTGGCCTATTCAAAGCACAATGAGCAGTTCTTC.

Concerning this clone: Mismatch with germline at one junction end may stem from a read error. The rearrangement joins TRBV5-1 to TRBJ2-7, with TRBD2 matching over 11 bases. CDR1 and CDR2 (germline): SGHRS, YFSETQ. The length of the CDR3 is 15 residues. The chain's CDR3 is CASSLLAGGPYEQYF. As DNA, the CDR3 is TGTGCCAGCAGCTTGTTAGCGGGGGGGCCCTACGAGCAGTACTTC.

This clone ranks as medium-sized. The J gene is TRBJ2-5, the V gene TRBV4-3, with TRBD2 matching over 11 bases. V shed 0 bases and J 3 bases; nucleotides not matched to a gene: 3. Germline loops: CDR1 LGHNA, CDR2 YSLEER. The CDR3 totals 16 residues. This CDR3 is CASSQDLLAGEETQYF. CDR3 nucleotide sequence: TGCGCCAGCAGCCAAGATCTACTAGCGGGGGAAGAGACCCAGTACTTC.

This clone is termed medium-sized. The V gene is TRBV5-1, the J gene TRBJ2-1; 7 nucleotides line up with TRBD1. The CDR3 contains 16 residues. Germline trimming cut 0 bases from V and 4 bases from J; bases unmatched to any gene: 7. CDR1 is SGHRS and CDR2 is YFSETQ in the germline V gene. CDR3: CASSLVRDRAYNEQFF. The DNA of the CDR3 is TGCGCCAGCAGCTTGGTCAGAGACAGGGCGTACAATGAGCAGTTCTTC. The complete variable domain, with remaining parts taken from reference TRBV5-1 and TRBJ2-1, reads KAGVTQTPRYLIKTRGQQVTLSCSPISGHRSVSWYQQTPGQGLQFLFEYFSETQRNKGNFPGRFSGRQFSNSRSEMNVSTLELGDSALYLCASSLVRDRAYNEQFFGPGTRLTVL.

This clone has a handful of counts. This chain links TRBV7-2 with TRBJ1-2; D is unresolved. Trimming removed 6 bases at V and 4 bases at J, with 12 bases between. The CDR3 contains 13 residues. CDR1 and CDR2 from the germline V gene are SGHTA and FQGNSA. The CDR3 bases are TGTGCCAGCAGACAGCCGGGAGTCTATGGCTACACCTTC. Its translation: CASRQPGVYGYTF. Full variable domain (outside the CDR3, taken from reference TRBV7-2 and TRBJ1-2): GAGVSQSPSNKVTEKGKDVELRCDPISGHTALYWYRQSLGQGLEFLIYFQGNSAPDKSGLPSDRFSAERTGGSVSTLTIQRTQQEDSAVYLCASRQPGVYGYTFGSGTRLTVV.

The rearrangement joins TRBV18 to TRBJ1-3; TRBD1 agrees at 7 bases. The length of the CDR3 is 16 residues. J gave up 0 bases and V 0 bases, and 2 bases lay outside the gene matches. CDR1 is KGHSH, CDR2 LQKENI, per germline. This chain's CDR3 is CASSPPNRGSGNTIYF. CDR3 bases: TGTGCCAGCTCACCACCGAACAGGGGCTCTGGAAACACCATATATTTT.

This clone is medium-sized (0.01 to 0.1%) in the sample. This sequence joins TRBV2 and TRBJ2-2, with no clear D. V was clipped by 3 bases and J by 6 bases, with 14 bases between them. The CDR3 sequence is 15 residues long. The germline CDR1 and CDR2 sequences are SNHLY and FYNNEI. CDR3 sequence reads: CASSEVAVQPGELFF. The CDR3 DNA reads TGTGCCAGCAGTGAGGTAGCCGTCCAACCCGGGGAGCTGTTTTTT.

This clone was detected only a few times. The chain joins TRBV18 to TRBJ1-4; D gene ambiguous. The CDR3 loop spans 14 amino acids. The ends were cut back, 1 base at V and 2 bases at J, with 5 bases in the middle. The germline V gene encodes CDR1 KGHSH and CDR2 LQKENI. In nucleotides, the CDR3 is TGTGCCAGCTCACCACAGGGCACTAATGAAAAACTGTTTTTT. This sequence encodes CASSPQGTNEKLFF.